Following are 23 T cell receptor beta chains from one sample sequenced in a study of blood T cell repertoires in COVID-19. The table came from immunoSEQ multiplex PCR; TCRdb's copy has only in-frame clones and leaves some out. The sample lists roughly 410,000 clones; around nine tenths were seen once. Sample: peripheral blood. The receptors were gathered from a woman aged 40-49 years with COVID-19, enrolled during active disease.

This clone was detected only once. The chain combines TRBV15 with TRBJ1-4, with a possible D match to TRBD1 (5 bases). The ends were cut back, 1 base at V and 1 base at J, with 13 bases in the middle. The CDR3 has 17 amino acids. Germline V gene lookup returns CDR1 LNHNV and CDR2 YYDKDF (reference sequence). Written as DNA, the CDR3 is TGTGCCACCAGCAGAGGGACATATCTGATAACTAATGAAAAACTGTTTTTT. Translating gives CATSRGTYLITNEKLFF.

This clone was seen a single time. Different DNA sequences within this sample yield the same CDR3. The chain combines TRBV7-2 with TRBJ2-7; TRBD2 matches 9 bases. This CDR3 contains 13 residues. The J segment lost 4 bases and the V segment lost 5 bases, leaving 3 bases of the junction unmatched. Per germline, CDR1 SGHTA and CDR2 FQGNSA. The CDR3 DNA reads as TGTGCCAGCAGCCTCGGACTAGCGTACGAGCAGTACTTC. Its protein product is CASSLGLAYEQYF. Drawing the rest from reference TRBV7-2 and TRBJ2-7, the complete variable domain is GAGVSQSPSNKVTEKGKDVELRCDPISGHTALYWYRQSLGQGLEFLIYFQGNSAPDKSGLPSDRFSAERTGGSVSTLTIQRTQQEDSAVYLCASSLGLAYEQYFGPGTRLTVT.

The genes are TRBV25-1 and TRBJ1-5; TRBD1 aligns across 7 bases. The CDR3 has 13 amino acids. Germline CDR1 MGHDK, CDR2 SYGVNS. The V and J ends lost 4 bases and 8 bases, in that order; junction bases with no gene match: 5. This CDR3 is CASSGGTAKPQHF. CDR3 nucleotide sequence: TGTGCCAGCAGTGGGGGGACAGCGAAGCCCCAGCATTTT.

This clone appeared a single time. V gene TRBV6-2 or TRBV6-3 combines with J gene TRBJ2-1; 13 nucleotides agree with TRBD2. The ends lost 0 bases at V and 4 bases at J; junction bases unmatched: 12. Germline assignment: CDR1 MNHEY and CDR2 SVGEGT. The CDR3 runs 20 residues. This chain's CDR3 is CASSYSPLLAGGRKYNEQFF. CDR3 DNA sequence: TGTGCCAGCAGTTACTCTCCCTTACTAGCGGGGGGGCGTAAATACAATGAGCAGTTCTTC.

This chain links TRBV11-2 with TRBJ1-2, with TRBD1 as a possible D gene (5 bases). The CDR3 extends over 15 amino acids. V lost 4 bases and J 3 bases, leaving 15 bases between the germline ends. From germline, CDR1 is SGHAT and CDR2 FQNNGV. The CDR3 DNA follows: TGTGCCAGCAGCTCCGAACCGGCGGGGGACTATGGCTACACCTTC. Translated: CASSSEPAGDYGYTF.

This sequence joins TRBV7-9 and TRBJ1-1, with unresolved D. CDR1 is SEHNR, CDR2 FQNEAQ, per germline (reference sequence). Trimming removed 5 bases at V and 1 base at J, with 17 bases between. This CDR3 spans 16 amino acids. The CDR3 loop is CASSPDGGGENTEAFF. The CDR3 DNA follows: TGTGCCAGCAGCCCCGACGGTGGAGGAGAGAACACTGAAGCTTTCTTT.

The chain couples TRBV9 to TRBJ1-4; D perhaps matches TRBD1 (6 bases). The V gene's germline CDR1 is SGDLS and CDR2 YYNGEE. The CDR3 is 17 amino acids. The V end was cut by 6 bases, the J end by 0 bases, with 18 bases between. CDR3 protein: CASITDRRITTNEKLFF. In DNA, the CDR3 is TGTGCCAGCATAACGGACAGAAGAATTACAACTAATGAAAAACTGTTTTTT.

There are a few counts of this clone. The J gene is TRBJ2-7, the V gene TRBV7-9; 7 bases are a match to TRBD1. CDR3 length: 13 residues. Trimming removed 5 bases from V and 4 bases from J; junction bases left unmatched: 5. Germline assignment: CDR1 SEHNR and CDR2 FQNEAQ (reference sequence). The CDR3 loop is CASSHSTGYEQYF. The CDR3 DNA sequence: TGTGCCAGCAGCCACTCGACAGGGTACGAGCAGTACTTC.

The chain links TRBV5-1 to TRBJ2-2; D is unclear. Germline CDR1 reads SGHRS; CDR2 reads YFSETQ. This CDR3 region has 16 residues. Trimming took 0 bases from V and 5 from J, leaving 14 bases between them. CDR3 loop: CASSLGHNIDTGELFF. The CDR3 nucleotides are TGCGCCAGCAGCTTGGGTCATAACATCGATACCGGGGAGCTGTTTTTT.

The gene calls are TRBV11-2 and TRBJ2-7; 8 nucleotides align to TRBD2. The germline CDR1 and CDR2 sequences are SGHAT and FQNNGV. CDR3 length: 15 residues. V dropped 5 bases and J dropped 0; count of bases not matched to a gene: 6. The CDR3 spells CASSPTSGPSYEQYF. The CDR3 nucleotides are TGTGCCAGCAGCCCTACTAGCGGACCCTCCTACGAGCAGTACTTC.

V and J are TRBV4-3 and TRBJ2-5; 8 bases are shared with TRBD2. The CDR3 is made up of 14 amino acids. V lost 9 bases and J lost 1; bases outside the gene matches: 7. Germline loops: CDR1 LGHNA, CDR2 YSLEER. The DNA of the CDR3 is TGCGCCAGGAACGGCACTAGCGGCCAAGAGACCCAGTACTTC. Encoded protein: CARNGTSGQETQYF.

The chain carries TRBV2 and TRBJ2-7; a possible D gene is TRBD1 (5 bases). Trimming cost V 5 bases and J 3 bases, with 17 bases left between them. This CDR3 contains 15 residues. CDR1 is SNHLY and CDR2 is FYNNEI in the germline V gene. The CDR3 loop is CASSRKGFLGYEQYF. The CDR3 DNA sequence: TGTGCCAGCAGTCGAAAGGGGTTTTTGGGCTACGAGCAGTACTTC.

This chain connects TRBV28 to TRBJ2-1; tentative D call: TRBD1 (6 bases). The V end lost 5 bases, the J end lost 6 bases, and 17 bases lay between the germline ends. CDR1 is MDHEN, CDR2 SYDVKM, per germline. This CDR3 contains 15 residues. The CDR3 DNA is TGTGCCAGCAGTGGGGGCTTTAGGCTCGGCAATGAGCAGTTCTTC. Amino acid sequence: CASSGGFRLGNEQFF.

The J gene is TRBJ2-3, the V gene TRBV27; weak D call: TRBD2 (6 bases). V lost 5 bases and J lost 2, with 14 bases in between. Germline V gene sequence: CDR1 MNHEY, CDR2 SMNVEV (reference sequence). This CDR3 is 15 amino acids long. The CDR3 region is CASSQWDLNTDTQYF. In DNA form, the CDR3 reads TGTGCCAGCAGTCAGTGGGACTTAAACACAGATACGCAGTATTTT.

As for this clone: Other DNA sequences in this specimen translate into the identical CDR3. The CDR3: CASSSLYEQYF. CDR3 bases: TGTGCCAGCAGTTCCCTATACGAGCAGTACTTC. This chain uses TRBV27 with TRBJ2-7; D gene uncertain. The CDR3 sequence is 11 residues long. V was clipped by 4 bases and J by 4 bases, with 5 bases between them. Per germline, CDR1 MNHEY and CDR2 SMNVEV (reference sequence).

The chain links TRBV14 to TRBJ1-1, with 9 bases identical to TRBD1. The germline V gene encodes CDR1 SGHDN and CDR2 FVKESK. The CDR3 length is 14 residues. J was trimmed by 6 bases and V by 4 bases; bases with no gene match: 6. Here the CDR3 reads CASSPGQGAAEAFF. CDR3 coding DNA: TGTGCCAGCAGCCCGGGACAGGGAGCCGCTGAAGCTTTCTTT.

This clone occurred once. J is TRBJ1-1 and V is TRBV6-2 or TRBV6-3; TRBD1 agrees at 7 bases. J gave up 2 bases and V 4 bases, and 4 bases lay outside the gene matches. The CDR3 loop spans 14 amino acids. CDR1 is MNHEY and CDR2 is SVGEGT in the germline V gene. CDR3 region: CASSLTGFNTEAFF. In DNA, the CDR3 is TGTGCCAGCAGTTTGACAGGGTTTAACACTGAAGCTTTCTTT.

V and J are TRBV7-9 and TRBJ2-1; 13 bases are shared with TRBD2. Unmatched junction bases numbered 4, after V lost 1 base and J lost 1 base. This CDR3 region has 18 residues. Germline values: CDR1 SEHNR, CDR2 FQNEAQ (reference sequence). CDR3 DNA sequence: TGTGCCAGCAGCTTAGAACTAGCGGGAGGGACTTCCTACAATGAGCAGTTCTTC. It yields the protein CASSLELAGGTSYNEQFF.

The V call is TRBV27, the J call TRBJ1-6; 9 bases map to TRBD1. Unmatched junction bases numbered 3, after V lost 4 bases and J lost 5 bases. The CDR3 totals 15 residues. Germline V gives CDR1 MNHEY, CDR2 SMNVEV (reference sequence). CDR3 nucleotide sequence: TGTGCCAGCAGTTCAAGACAGGGGGATAATTCACCCCTCCACTTT. This encodes CASSSRQGDNSPLHF.

The chain combines TRBV12-3 or TRBV12-4 with TRBJ1-3; D remains ambiguous. This CDR3 spans 13 amino acids. Trimming left V 6 bases short and J 6 bases short, with 12 bases between. For the CDR3, the DNA is TGTGCCAGCAGCGGAGCGGCAAAAAACACCATATATTTT. It codes for CASSGAAKNTIYF.

This clone was recorded a few times. The genes are TRBV6-1 and TRBJ1-5; D remains ambiguous. CDR3 length: 16 residues. Trimming shortened V by 0 bases and J by 6 bases, and 15 bases separated the two germline ends. Germline CDR1 and CDR2: MNHNS and SASEGT. CDR3 protein: CASSEAELLFSQPQHF. The DNA for the CDR3 is TGTGCCAGCAGTGAAGCAGAGCTGTTGTTTAGTCAGCCCCAGCATTTT.

This clone has only one observation. V gene TRBV2 combines with J gene TRBJ2-7; D is possibly TRBD1 (6 bases). CDR1 SNHLY and CDR2 FYNNEI come from the germline V gene. CDR3 length equals 11 residues. Trimming removed 1 base from V and 13 bases from J, with 11 bases in between. CDR3 sequence: CASSEVGRGYF. The CDR3 DNA reads as TGTGCCAGCAGTGAAGTCGGCAGGGGATACTTC.

The chain joins TRBV28 to TRBJ1-2; D is perhaps TRBD1 (5 bases). CDR3 length: 14 residues. Germline loops: CDR1 MDHEN, CDR2 SYDVKM. Trimming cost V 5 bases and J 7 bases, with 17 bases left between them. The CDR3 sequence is CASSLGWGDGGYTF. The CDR3 region has the DNA TGTGCCAGCAGTCTGGGATGGGGGGACGGTGGCTACACCTTC.